The T cell receptor (beta chain) described here comes from a study of control samples from healthy donors and cancer patients. This table comes from immunoSEQ multiplex PCR, and its TCRdb copy is limited to in-frame clones, with some not included. The profile shows 390,000 or so clones, around nine tenths of them singletons. V shed 3 bases and J 5 bases; nucleotides not matched to a gene: 15. The CDR3 has 17 residues. CDR1 and CDR2 from the germline V gene are LNHDA and SQIVND (reference sequence). What was sequenced was PBMCs. The receptor comes from a man aged 35 to 55 with head and neck cancer. The chain is built from TRBV19 and TRBJ2-5; TRBD1 aligns across 7 bases. The CDR3 loop reads CASSIYLLEGAEETQYF. The CDR3, as DNA: TGTGCCAGTAGTATCTATTTGCTTGAGGGGGCGGAGGAGACCCAGTACTTC. The full variable domain, completed using reference TRBV19 and TRBJ2-5, is DGGITQSPKYLFRKEGQNVTLSCEQNLNHDAMYWYRQDPGQGLRLIYYSQIVNDFQKGDIAEGYSVSREKKESFPLTVTSAQKNPTAFYLCASSIYLLEGAEETQYFGPGTRLLVL.